The 30 T cell receptor beta chains given below trace back to one sample, sequenced in a study of early T cells in non-severe SARS-CoV-2 infection. TCRdb recomputed calls from the 5' RACE reads with MiXCR, one row per CDR3 protein. Of 80,000 to 100,000 distinct CDR3 sequences listed, 8% to 13% were seen once; the top ten hold roughly 4.5%. The sequencing used whole blood, collected at baseline. All receptors derive from an adult who was a healthcare worker with PCR-confirmed SARS-CoV-2 infection or an uninfected control (not recorded which).

There are many counts of this clonotype. This chain joins TRBV20-1 and TRBJ1-2, with 9 positions matching TRBD1. The CDR3 is 14 residues long. The germline V gene has CDR1 DFQATT and CDR2 SNEGSKA (reference sequence). V dropped 6 bases and J dropped 8; count of bases not matched to a gene: 13. CDR3 sequence reads: CSAPLPTGGKGYTF. Here the CDR3 DNA reads TGCAGTGCCCCACTTCCCACAGGGGGCAAGGGCTACACCTTC.

The rearrangement links TRBV24-1 to TRBJ2-1; the D call may be TRBD1 or TRBD2 (6 bases each). The germline gives CDR1 KGHDR, CDR2 SFDVKD. V lost 5 bases and J lost 6, with 19 bases in between. This CDR3 is 16 amino acids long. The CDR3 here is CATSARLGGGSNEQFF. CDR3 DNA sequence: TGTGCCACCAGTGCCAGACTAGGGGGTGGCTCCAATGAGCAGTTCTTC.

This clonotype was counted between two and nine times. The CDR3 bases are TGTGCCAGCAGGACCGACAGGGGCGACACTGAAGCTTTCTTT. The encoded protein is CASRTDRGDTEAFF. The chain joins TRBV12-3 or TRBV12-4 to TRBJ1-1, with 8 positions matching TRBD1. The CDR3 is 14 amino acids. V gave up 6 bases and J gave up 3 bases; unmatched junction bases: 6.

This clonotype has a handful of counts. The gene calls are TRBV4-1 and TRBJ2-7; 9 bases fit TRBD2. The CDR3 has 15 residues. The ends lost 5 bases at V and 4 bases at J; junction bases unmatched: 9. The V gene's germline CDR1 is MGHRA and CDR2 YSYEKL. CDR3 nucleotide sequence: TGCGCCAGCAGCGAGCGTGCGGGAGGGCCTTACGAGCAGTACTTC. Translation gives CASSERAGGPYEQYF.

This clonotype came up many times. The chain has TRBV28 and TRBJ1-5; 10 bases align to TRBD1. Germline V gene lookup returns CDR1 MDHEN and CDR2 SYDVKM. CDR3 length equals 13 residues. V lost 11 bases to trimming and J lost 5 bases; unmatched junction nucleotides: 6. The CDR3 bases are TGTGCCTCGACAGGGGGCGCGGATCAGCCCCAGCATTTT. Its translation is CASTGGADQPQHF.

This clonotype was seen at least ten times. The genes are TRBV7-9 and TRBJ1-1, with D unresolved. Germline V gene data show CDR1 as SEHNR and CDR2 as FQNEAQ (reference sequence). V was pared by 10 bases and J by 3 bases, with 9 bases between. The length of the CDR3 is 11 residues. Here the CDR3 DNA reads TGTGCCATCTTGGGGTACACTGAAGCTTTCTTT. This codes for CAILGYTEAFF.

V gene TRBV24-1 combines with J gene TRBJ2-4; D is ambiguous. The CDR3 sequence is 17 residues long. Germline CDR1 and CDR2: KGHDR and SFDVKD. V was shortened by 3 bases and J by 1 base, with 15 bases between the two germline ends. The CDR3 coding sequence is TGTGCCACCAGTGATCCCCAGACAAGAAATGCCAAAAACATTCAGTACTTC. This encodes CATSDPQTRNAKNIQYF.

This clonotype was seen ten or more times. The chain has TRBV2 and TRBJ1-3; D might be TRBD1 (6 bases). Germline V gene sequence: CDR1 SNHLY, CDR2 FYNNEI. The V end was cut by 4 bases, the J end by 8 bases, with 9 bases between. The CDR3 runs to 12 residues. This CDR3 reads CASSVGGHTIYF. The CDR3 coding sequence is TGTGCCAGCAGTGTTGGGGGCCACACCATATATTTT.

This rearrangement joins TRBV24-1 to TRBJ1-1; a possible D gene is TRBD1 (5 bases). This CDR3 has 14 residues. Trimming pared 4 bases from V and 1 base from J, leaving 9 bases between. The germline V gene has CDR1 KGHDR and CDR2 SFDVKD. The DNA of the CDR3 is TGTGCCACCAGTGAGCGGGGGAGGAACACTGAAGCTTTCTTT. It codes for CATSERGRNTEAFF.

The chain links TRBV5-1 to TRBJ2-7, with unresolved D. Germline V lookup: CDR1 SGHRS, CDR2 YFSETQ. Deletions cut 4 bases from V and 6 bases from J, with 17 bases between. The CDR3 is 14 amino acids. The CDR3 DNA is TGCGCCAGCAGCCCCCAAGTCGGAGAGCTCGAGCAGTACTTC. This translates into CASSPQVGELEQYF. Full variable domain (missing parts from reference TRBV5-1 and TRBJ2-7): KAGVTQTPRYLIKTRGQQVTLSCSPISGHRSVSWYQQTPGQGLQFLFEYFSETQRNKGNFPGRFSGRQFSNSRSEMNVSTLELGDSALYLCASSPQVGELEQYFGPGTRLTVT.

The gene calls are TRBV7-2 and TRBJ2-1, with 7 bases fitting TRBD1. Germline-derived CDR1 and CDR2 are SGHTA and FQGNSA. The CDR3 is made up of 15 amino acids. V gave up 5 bases and J gave up 3 bases; unmatched junction bases: 7. DNA for the CDR3: TGTGCCAGCAGCCTCCGGACAGGCGACTACAATGAGCAGTTCTTC. Its protein is CASSLRTGDYNEQFF.

In this sample, this clonotype turned up many times. V is TRBV29-1 and J is TRBJ2-7; D perhaps matches TRBD1 (5 bases). The CDR3 has 12 residues. V was trimmed by 3 bases and J by 3 bases, leaving 9 bases between them. Germline V lookup: CDR1 SQVTM, CDR2 ANQGSEA. CDR3 nucleotides: TGCAGCGTTGAGACAGTAAACTACGAGCAGTACTTC. Amino acid sequence: CSVETVNYEQYF.

This clonotype was seen more than once but under ten times. The chain is built from TRBV6-5 and TRBJ2-7; no clear D gene. Germline V gene lookup returns CDR1 MNHEY and CDR2 SVGAGI. The CDR3 is 14 amino acids. Trimming removed 2 bases at V and 2 bases at J, with 10 bases between. The CDR3 reads CASSYSTRTYEQYF. The CDR3 nucleotides are TGTGCCAGCAGTTACAGTACGCGAACCTACGAGCAGTACTTC.

The sample holds many counts of this clonotype. The gene calls are TRBV29-1 and TRBJ1-2, with a tentative D call TRBD1 (5 bases). V was trimmed by 3 bases and J by 5 bases, leaving 13 bases between them. The CDR3 length is 13 residues. Germline CDR1 reads SQVTM; CDR2 reads ANQGSEA. CDR3 loop: CSVEERQTYGYTF. CDR3 DNA: TGCAGCGTTGAGGAGAGACAGACGTATGGCTACACCTTC.

The V call is TRBV7-8, the J call TRBJ2-7; TRBD1 agrees at 11 bases. J was trimmed by 0 bases and V by 5 bases; bases with no gene match: 15. The CDR3 is 19 residues long. CDR1 and CDR2 from the germline V gene are SGHVS and FQNEAQ. This CDR3 is CASSPPGQGVRSSSYEQYF. The CDR3 DNA reads as TGTGCCAGCAGCCCCCCGGGACAGGGGGTACGCAGTAGCTCCTACGAGCAGTACTTC.

This clonotype has a handful of counts. This sequence joins TRBV5-1 and TRBJ2-3, with TRBD2 matching 10 bases. CDR3 length equals 16 residues. Per the germline V gene, CDR1 is SGHRS and CDR2 is YFSETQ. With 2 bases clipped from V and 5 bases from J, the junction kept 8 bases outside the gene matches. CDR3 sequence (DNA): TGCGCCAGCAGCTTATCTAGCGGGGGCGGAGGAGATACGCAGTATTTT. It specifies CASSLSSGGGGDTQYF.

The V call is TRBV3-1, the J call TRBJ2-7; 11 positions agree with TRBD2. Germline CDR1 is LGHDT and CDR2 is YNNKEL (reference sequence). CDR3 length: 14 residues. The J segment lost 9 bases and the V segment lost 4 bases, leaving 8 bases of the junction unmatched. The CDR3 DNA sequence: TGTGCCAGCAGCCCACTAGCGGGAGAAATCGGGCAGTACTTC. Translating gives CASSPLAGEIGQYF.

This chain uses TRBV29-1 with TRBJ2-1; TRBD2 matches at 7 bases. Germline loops: CDR1 SQVTM, CDR2 ANQGSEA. The CDR3 runs 13 residues. V gave up 4 bases and J gave up 5 bases; unmatched junction bases: 5. The CDR3 DNA follows: TGCAGCGTTGTGCTAGCGGAACACAATGAGCAGTTCTTC. Protein product: CSVVLAEHNEQFF.

This clonotype has just a few counts. This chain joins TRBV10-3 and TRBJ1-2, with D hard to call. CDR3 length: 17 residues. Germline CDR1 reads ENHRY; CDR2 reads SYGVKD. V was shortened by 5 bases and J by 6 bases, with 25 bases between the two germline ends. This CDR3 reads CAISTGYPGKMVDGYTF. In DNA, the CDR3 is TGTGCCATCAGTACGGGCTACCCCGGGAAGATGGTGGATGGCTACACCTTC.

In its sample, this clonotype was seen a few times. This rearrangement joins TRBV7-2 to TRBJ2-5; tentative D call: TRBD1 (5 bases). Trimming stripped 5 bases from V and 2 bases from J, with 9 bases between. CDR1 is SGHTA and CDR2 is FQGNSA in the germline V gene. The CDR3 loop spans 13 amino acids. The DNA for the CDR3 is TGTGCCAGCAGCCCCCCAGGGCAAGAGACCCAGTACTTC. As protein: CASSPPGQETQYF.

The V and J genes are TRBV7-2 and TRBJ1-5, with D possibly being TRBD1 (6 bases). CDR3 length equals 14 residues. V shed 5 bases and J shed 6 bases, with 14 bases lying between them. Germline lookup yields CDR1 SGHTA and CDR2 FQGNSA. For the CDR3, the DNA is TGTGCCAGCAGCCATGACAGGTTCACTCAGCCCCAGCATTTT. Translated, it gives CASSHDRFTQPQHF.

This clonotype was observed a few times. This sequence joins TRBV7-2 and TRBJ2-3; 7 bases align to TRBD2. J was trimmed by 8 bases and V by 4 bases; bases with no gene match: 6. The CDR3 runs 13 residues. Germline V gene sequence: CDR1 SGHTA, CDR2 FQGNSA. The CDR3 DNA sequence: TGTGCCAGCAGCTCCCCTGGGGGGGGTACGCAGTATTTT. Protein: CASSSPGGGTQYF.

In this sample, this clonotype turned up a few times. This rearrangement joins TRBV4-2 to TRBJ2-3; the D gene is possibly TRBD1 (6 bases). V was clipped by 1 base and J by 5 bases, with 16 bases between them. CDR1 and CDR2 from the germline V gene are LGHNA and YNFKEQ. The CDR3 has 16 residues. The CDR3 DNA reads as TGTGCCAGCAGCCAAGGGGCAGGGGACATCAAAGATACGCAGTATTTT. This encodes CASSQGAGDIKDTQYF.

There are a few counts of this clonotype. The V gene is TRBV9, the J gene TRBJ2-7; 10 bases are a match to TRBD2. There are 14 residues in the CDR3. V shed 4 bases and J 7 bases; nucleotides not matched to a gene: 8. Germline V CDR1 and CDR2: SGDLS, YYNGEE. CDR3 region: CASSFGLAASEQYF. CDR3 DNA: TGTGCCAGCAGCTTCGGACTAGCGGCATCGGAGCAGTACTTC.

The genes are TRBV19 and TRBJ2-1; the match to TRBD2 covers 7 bases. CDR1 LNHDA and CDR2 SQIVND come from the germline V gene (reference sequence). The junction had 13 bases not matched to a gene; V was cut back by 7 bases and J by 10 bases. The CDR3 length is 14 residues. The CDR3 reads CASTELAGGEEQFF. In DNA form, the CDR3 reads TGTGCCAGTACCGAATTAGCGGGTGGCGAAGAGCAGTTCTTC.

This clonotype was seen only a few times. The chain employs TRBV4-1 and TRBJ2-2; D gene uncertain. Trimming pared 5 bases from V and 7 bases from J, leaving 14 bases between. Germline V gives CDR1 MGHRA, CDR2 YSYEKL. The CDR3 runs 14 residues. The CDR3 coding sequence is TGCGCCAGCAGCTCAGGCCCAGCGCACGGGGAGCTGTTTTTT. It specifies CASSSGPAHGELFF.

This clonotype occurred many times. The chain carries TRBV24-1 and TRBJ2-1; 7 bases are a match to TRBD2. Per the germline V gene, CDR1 is KGHDR and CDR2 is SFDVKD. The CDR3 sequence is 16 residues long. V lost 4 bases, J lost 6 bases, and 11 bases stayed unmatched. CDR3 amino acids: CATSETWAGDFNEQFF. The CDR3 coding sequence is TGTGCCACCAGTGAAACATGGGCGGGAGATTTCAATGAGCAGTTCTTC.

This chain joins TRBV7-8 and TRBJ2-7; 7 bases align to TRBD1. Germline-derived CDR1 and CDR2 are SGHVS and FQNEAQ. The CDR3 runs 15 residues. The trim removed 1 base at V and 5 bases at J, leaving 8 bases unmatched. The CDR3 loop reads CASSLGRGPTDEQYF. The CDR3, as DNA: TGTGCCAGCAGCTTAGGAAGGGGGCCGACGGACGAGCAGTACTTC.

This clonotype showed up many times. The CDR3 bases are TGCAGCACCGCCCTGTCTAGCGGGGGGGTCTTCACAGATACGCAGTATTTT. Residues: CSTALSSGGVFTDTQYF. The chain couples TRBV20-1 to TRBJ2-3; 12 bases agree with TRBD2. The CDR3 has 17 amino acids. The germline gives CDR1 DFQATT, CDR2 SNEGSKA (reference sequence).

The chain links TRBV20-1 to TRBJ1-4; D gene ambiguous. The V gene lost 0 bases and the J gene lost 8 bases, with 22 bases spanning the gap. Germline values: CDR1 DFQATT, CDR2 SNEGSKA (reference sequence). The CDR3 length is 17 residues. The CDR3 bases are TGCAGTGCTAGAGATCGCTGGCAGCAGGCCCAACGGGAAAAACTGTTTTTT. Translating it yields CSARDRWQQAQREKLFF.